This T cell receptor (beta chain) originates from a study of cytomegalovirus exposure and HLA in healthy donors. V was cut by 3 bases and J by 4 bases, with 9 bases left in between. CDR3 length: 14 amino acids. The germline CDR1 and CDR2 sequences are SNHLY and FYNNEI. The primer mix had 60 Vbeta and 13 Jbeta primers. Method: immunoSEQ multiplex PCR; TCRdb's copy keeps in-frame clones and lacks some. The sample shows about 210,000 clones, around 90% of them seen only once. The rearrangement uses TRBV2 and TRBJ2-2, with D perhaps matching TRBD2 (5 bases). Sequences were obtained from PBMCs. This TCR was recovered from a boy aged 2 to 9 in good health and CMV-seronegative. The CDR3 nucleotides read TGTGCCAGCAGTGAGGCGGGCCGCACCGGGGAGCTGTTTTTT. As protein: CASSEAGRTGELFF. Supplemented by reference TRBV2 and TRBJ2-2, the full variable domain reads EPEVTQTPSHQVTQMGQEVILRCVPISNHLYFYWYRQILGQKVEFLVSFYNNEISEKSEIFDDQFSVERPDGSNFTLKIRSTKLEDSAMYFCASSEAGRTGELFFGEGSRLTVL.